Listed below are T cell receptor beta chains from one sample, sequenced in a study of post-analysis software for immune sequencing data. TCRdb reprocessed the PCR reads via MiXCR and lists one record per CDR3 protein. The top ten hold roughly 12% of the sample, which has some 690,000 distinct CDR3 sequences, approximately 59% seen once. The material sequenced was blood. The receptors here all came from a girl between 2 and 10 years old with multiple sclerosis. The CDR3 runs from the conserved cysteine through the conserved F or W. A D gene is named only where the DNA matches it firmly.

d_gene | j_gene | v_gene | CDR3aa
. | TRBJ1-5 | TRBV20-1 | CSASSTVDNQPQHF
. | TRBJ2-3 | TRBV5-1 | CASSFKQITTDTQYF
. | TRBJ2-3 | TRBV3-1 | CASSQDLRGNTDTQYF
. | TRBJ1-2 | TRBV7-2 | CASRGGSYGYTF
TRBD1 | TRBJ2-1 | TRBV5-1 | CASESRGTEYNEQFF
. | TRBJ2-3 | TRBV12-3/TRBV12-4 | CASSTTGDTQYF
. | TRBJ1-2 | TRBV7-2 | CASMGRGPYYGYTF
. | TRBJ2-1 | TRBV29-1 | CSVEVSGTSPSYNEQFF
. | TRBJ2-7 | TRBV4-2 | CASSSLGSALGHYEQYF
TRBD2 | TRBJ2-3 | TRBV3-1 | CASSSRTSGYGDTQYF
. | . | TRBV25-1 | CASSGPRTASHYEQYF
. | TRBJ1-1 | TRBV10-3 | CAISDATGNTEAFF
. | TRBJ2-5 | TRBV6-2/TRBV6-3 | CASSYPTPRYF
TRBD1 | TRBJ1-6 | TRBV9 | CASSLRTGFSPLHF
. | TRBJ2-3 | TRBV5-6 | CASSSYRGGLTDTQYF